This TCR beta chain comes out of a study of blood T cell repertoires in COVID-19. Study details: Sample material is recorded as cDNA or gDNA derived from T cells, B-cell-depleted T cells, or PBMCs.

CDR1 and CDR2 from the germline V gene are KGHSH and LQKENI. V lost 0 bases, J lost 7 bases, and 11 bases stayed unmatched. The CDR3 is 16 amino acids. In the original analysis: Amplifying reference gene primers gave estimates of nucleated cell counts. Only in-frame clones appear in the TCRdb table, and some are missing; sequencing was by immunoSEQ multiplex PCR. V, J and clone size were drawn from that table, and D and trimming were deduced from the DNA. The sample holds 250,000 to 350,000 clones, approximately 86% seen once. The TCR was taken from a woman between 50 and 59 years old who had recovered from COVID-19. The rearrangement uses TRBV18 and TRBJ2-7; TRBD2 matches at 8 bases. The sample consisted of peripheral blood. This CDR3 reads CASSPPSLAVQGEQYF. The CDR3 bases are TGTGCCAGCTCACCACCTTCACTAGCGGTCCAGGGGGAGCAGTACTTC.